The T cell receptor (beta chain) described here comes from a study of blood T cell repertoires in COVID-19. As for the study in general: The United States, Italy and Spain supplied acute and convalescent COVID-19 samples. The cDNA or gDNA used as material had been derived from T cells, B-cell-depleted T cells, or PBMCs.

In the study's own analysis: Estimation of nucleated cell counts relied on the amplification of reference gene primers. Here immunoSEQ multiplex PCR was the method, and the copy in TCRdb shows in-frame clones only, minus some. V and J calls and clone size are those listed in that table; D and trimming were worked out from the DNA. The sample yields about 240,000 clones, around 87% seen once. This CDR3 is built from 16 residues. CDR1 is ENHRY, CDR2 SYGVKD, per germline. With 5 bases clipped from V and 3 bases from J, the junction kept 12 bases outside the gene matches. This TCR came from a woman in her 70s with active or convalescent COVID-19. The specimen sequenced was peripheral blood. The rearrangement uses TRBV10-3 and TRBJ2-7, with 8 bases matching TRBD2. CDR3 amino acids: CAISRRGAGADYEQYF. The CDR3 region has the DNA TGTGCCATCAGTAGGAGAGGAGCGGGGGCCGACTACGAGCAGTACTTC.